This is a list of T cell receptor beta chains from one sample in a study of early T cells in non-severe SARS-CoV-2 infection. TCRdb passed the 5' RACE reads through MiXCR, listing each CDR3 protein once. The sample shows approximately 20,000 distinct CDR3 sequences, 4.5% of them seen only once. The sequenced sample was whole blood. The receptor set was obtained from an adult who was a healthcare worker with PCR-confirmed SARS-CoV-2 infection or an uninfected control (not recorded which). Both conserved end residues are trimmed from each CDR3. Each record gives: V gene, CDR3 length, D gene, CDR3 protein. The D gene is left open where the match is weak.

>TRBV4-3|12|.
ASSQDGRDTEAF
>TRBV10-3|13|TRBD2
AISRASGDTDTQY
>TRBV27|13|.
ASSLSQGWYTEAF
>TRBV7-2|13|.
ASSPQRATSYEQY
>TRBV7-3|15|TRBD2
ASSATRSGTSTDTQY
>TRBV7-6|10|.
ASSRGTGELF
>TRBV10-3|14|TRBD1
AISESSGQGVQPQH
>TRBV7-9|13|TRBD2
ASSKLAENTGELF
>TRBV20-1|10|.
SASLQPETQY
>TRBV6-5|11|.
ASMRIANTEAF
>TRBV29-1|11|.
SVVVGASYEQY
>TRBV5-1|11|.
ASSLAGPYGYT
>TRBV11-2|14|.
ASSPGITTPTDTQY
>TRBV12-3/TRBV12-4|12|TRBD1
ASSPTGGNQPQH
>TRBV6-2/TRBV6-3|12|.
ASSYTARGVTQY
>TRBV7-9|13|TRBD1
ASSLIGTGFGGAF
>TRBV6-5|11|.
ASSTSRDYGYT
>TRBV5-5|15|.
ASSLFGTRSSGNTIY
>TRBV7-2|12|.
ASSLGVGDSPLH
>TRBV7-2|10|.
ASSSGWDTQY
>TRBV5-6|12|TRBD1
ASSWMTGGYGYT
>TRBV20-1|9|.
SARRTDTQY
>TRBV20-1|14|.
SAFPTGRGATGELF
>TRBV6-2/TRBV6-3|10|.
ASRPRKDTQY
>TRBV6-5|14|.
ASSYSAPGNNQPQH
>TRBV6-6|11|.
ASQPGGTDTQY
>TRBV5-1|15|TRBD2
ASSIHRLAGGHDEQF
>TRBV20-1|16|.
SAESRRGPGRSNEKLF
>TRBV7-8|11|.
ASSLVGSRIQY
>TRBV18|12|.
ASSLRMRGNTIY
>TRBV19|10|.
ASRTGQEKLF
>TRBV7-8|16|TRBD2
ASSLALAGGRGTGELF
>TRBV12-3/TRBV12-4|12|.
ASSLLGGQETQY
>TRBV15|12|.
ATSNHNTGDEQF
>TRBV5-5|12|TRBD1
ASSMRTGEETQY
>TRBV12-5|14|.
ASGLGLVGGTDTQY
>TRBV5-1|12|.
ASSLSQMNTEAF
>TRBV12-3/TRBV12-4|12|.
ASSERRGLYGYT
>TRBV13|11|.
ASSTTLTYEQY
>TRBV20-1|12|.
SARDPASEDTQY
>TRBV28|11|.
ASTPYRDYGYT
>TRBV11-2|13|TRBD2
ASSLLAGVHNEQF
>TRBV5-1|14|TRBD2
ASSLGYGLGAYEQY